A single sample is the source of the 7 T cell receptor beta chains below, sequenced in a study of CD8 T cells in ankylosing spondylitis. TCRdb re-called the 5' RACE reads with MiXCR, one entry per CDR3 protein. The sample contains 300,000 to 350,000 distinct CDR3 sequences, approximately 10% of which appear only once. Sequencing used blood, either unsorted or a sorted T cell fraction (not recorded which). The receptors stem from a female donor with ankylosing spondylitis or in good health (not recorded which).

This clonotype showed up many times. The chain recombines TRBV20-1 with TRBJ1-1, with D maybe TRBD1 (6 bases). From germline, CDR1 is DFQATT and CDR2 SNEGSKA (reference sequence). The germline V and J ends were trimmed by 4 bases and 6 bases, with 18 bases remaining between them. CDR3 length: 14 amino acids. DNA of the CDR3: TGCAGTGCTACTACAGGGCGAAAAGGGGCTGAAGCTTTCTTT. As protein: CSATTGRKGAEAFF.

This clonotype was detected ten times or more. The chain has TRBV5-1 and TRBJ1-1; D remains ambiguous. CDR3 size: 13 residues. Germline lookup yields CDR1 SGHRS and CDR2 YFSETQ. V was pared by 4 bases and J by 1 base, with 8 bases between. This CDR3 reads CASSPSENTEAFF. In nucleotides, the CDR3 is TGCGCCAGCAGCCCCTCAGAGAACACTGAAGCTTTCTTT.

The table lists this clonotype with many counts. This rearrangement joins TRBV28 to TRBJ1-2; no clear D gene. Trimming pared 5 bases from V and 2 bases from J, leaving 9 bases between. The germline V gene has CDR1 MDHEN and CDR2 SYDVKM. The CDR3 spans 13 residues. The CDR3 nucleotides read TGTGCCAGCAGTGGCACGAAAAACTATGGCTACACCTTC. Protein: CASSGTKNYGYTF.

Ten or more counts support this clonotype. The rearrangement links TRBV5-6 to TRBJ1-1; D gene uncertain. V was trimmed by 2 bases and J by 4 bases, leaving 6 bases between them. Per the germline V gene, CDR1 is SGHDT and CDR2 is YYEEEE. The CDR3 spans 12 residues. Written as DNA, the CDR3 is TGTGCCAGCAGCTTTCAACTCACTGAAGCTTTCTTT. Translation gives CASSFQLTEAFF.

This clonotype has at least ten counts. CDR3 loop: CASSLQQGPFGQYF. The DNA for the CDR3 is TGTGCCAGCAGTTTACAGCAGGGACCCTTTGGGCAGTACTTC. The chain recombines TRBV12-3 or TRBV12-4 with TRBJ2-7, with D perhaps matching TRBD1 or TRBD2 (5 bases each). Trimming removed 2 bases from V and 9 bases from J, with 17 bases in between. The CDR3 loop spans 14 amino acids.

The chain uses TRBV28 and TRBJ2-7, with unresolved D. V was cut by 2 bases and J by 7 bases, with 12 bases left in between. The germline gives CDR1 MDHEN, CDR2 SYDVKM. The CDR3 is made up of 13 amino acids. The CDR3 loop reads CASSLEAPEEQYF. Here the CDR3 DNA reads TGTGCCAGCAGTTTAGAGGCCCCGGAGGAGCAGTACTTC.

This clonotype has only one observation. One base away lies a much larger clone, so this may be a sequencing read error. The final CDR3 position lacks the conserved phenylalanine or tryptophan, pointing to a likely read error. This chain uses TRBV12-3 or TRBV12-4 with TRBJ1-1, with a tentative D call TRBD1 (5 bases). V was shortened by 5 bases and J by 0 bases, with 13 bases between the two germline ends. CDR3 length equals 15 residues. The CDR3 DNA is TGTGCCAGCAGTCGACCCGGGACGGTGAACACTGAAGCTTTCATT. Protein sequence: CASSRPGTVNTEAFI.